The next 20 T cell receptor beta chains were all read from a single sample in a study of early T cells in non-severe SARS-CoV-2 infection. TCRdb called the 5' RACE reads again in MiXCR, with one record for every CDR3 protein. Of over 60,000 distinct CDR3 sequences listed, around 13% are singletons. Material: whole blood. The receptors come from an adult who was a healthcare worker with PCR-confirmed SARS-CoV-2 infection or an uninfected control (not recorded which).

The sample holds a few counts of this clonotype. The V call is TRBV24-1, the J call TRBJ1-2; D is ambiguous. Trimming cost V 5 bases and J 4 bases, with 13 bases left between them. The CDR3 spans 14 residues. Germline CDR1 is KGHDR and CDR2 is SFDVKD. CDR3 coding DNA: TGTGCCACCAGTGCCGCAGAGGAGTTCTATGGCTACACCTTC. Encoded protein: CATSAAEEFYGYTF.

This clonotype was seen many times. The chain combines TRBV27 with TRBJ2-1; D is unresolved. The germline CDR1 and CDR2 sequences are MNHEY and SMNVEV (reference sequence). V lost 3 bases and J 10 bases, leaving 7 bases between the germline ends. This CDR3 is 11 amino acids long. The CDR3 sequence: CASSFRAEQFF. The DNA for the CDR3 is TGTGCCAGCAGTTTCCGGGCAGAGCAGTTCTTC.

This clonotype has ten or more counts. The rearrangement uses TRBV20-1 and TRBJ2-3; D might be TRBD1 (5 bases). This CDR3 spans 13 amino acids. Trimming stripped 3 bases from V and 6 bases from J, with 13 bases between. Germline V gene lookup returns CDR1 DFQATT and CDR2 SNEGSKA (reference sequence). This chain's CDR3 is CSASGQGGDTQYF. The CDR3 DNA is TGCAGTGCTAGCGGTCAGGGCGGCGATACGCAGTATTTT.

Turning to this clonotype: An end of the junction does not agree with germline; a read error may underlie this. The chain has TRBV4-2 and TRBJ2-1; TRBD1 matches at 8 bases. CDR1 and CDR2 (germline): LGHNA, YNFKEQ. The CDR3 runs 17 residues. The CDR3 spells CVSSHQDREDRFNEQFF. CDR3 nucleotide sequence: TGTGTCAGCAGCCACCAGGACAGGGAGGACAGGTTCAATGAGCAGTTCTTC.

The chain combines TRBV6-2 or TRBV6-3 with TRBJ1-1, with 7 bases fitting TRBD1. Per the germline V gene, CDR1 is MNHEY and CDR2 is SVGEGT. The ends lost 6 bases at V and 1 base at J; junction bases unmatched: 5. The length of the CDR3 is 14 residues. The CDR3 DNA sequence: TGTGCCAGCAGGGCAAGGGGGCCGAACACTGAAGCTTTCTTT. This sequence encodes CASRARGPNTEAFF.

CDR3 in DNA: TGTGCCAGCAGCCACTTAACCGGGACAACAGCCAAAAACATTCAGTACTTC. Its translation: CASSHLTGTTAKNIQYF. The chain is built from TRBV3-1 and TRBJ2-4; D is perhaps TRBD1 (6 bases). V gave up 3 bases and J gave up 0 bases, with 15 bases separating them. Looked up from germline, CDR1 is LGHDT and CDR2 is YNNKEL (reference sequence). CDR3 length: 17 residues.

V gene TRBV4-1 combines with J gene TRBJ2-7; D may be TRBD1 or TRBD2 (5 bases each). V was pared by 0 bases and J by 7 bases, with 28 bases between. Germline loops: CDR1 MGHRA, CDR2 YSYEKL. The CDR3 totals 19 residues. The CDR3 DNA reads as TGCGCCAGCAGCCAAGATCGGGCTGGGGGAGCGTCCCGACCAGGGGAGCAGTACTTC. It yields the protein CASSQDRAGGASRPGEQYF.

This chain connects TRBV6-2 or TRBV6-3 to TRBJ1-2; D is unclear. This CDR3 has 11 residues. Looked up from germline, CDR1 is MNHEY and CDR2 is SVGEGT. V was trimmed by 10 bases and J by 3 bases, leaving 9 bases between them. This CDR3 is CATLLDYGYTF. The DNA for the CDR3 is TGTGCCACCCTCCTGGACTATGGCTACACCTTC.

This clonotype occurred many times. The chain couples TRBV20-1 to TRBJ1-5, with 7 bases matching TRBD1. CDR1 and CDR2 (germline): DFQATT, SNEGSKA (reference sequence). The J segment lost 4 bases and the V segment lost 4 bases, leaving 7 bases of the junction unmatched. The CDR3 length is 14 residues. The CDR3 loop reads CSANPGTENQPQHF. The CDR3 DNA reads TGCAGTGCTAACCCCGGGACAGAGAATCAGCCCCAGCATTTT.

The chain uses TRBV5-4 and TRBJ2-3, with 8 bases aligning to TRBD2. The CDR3 is 16 residues long. The junction had 17 bases not matched to a gene; V was cut back by 3 bases and J by 11 bases. Germline V gene lookup returns CDR1 SGHNT and CDR2 YYREEE (reference sequence). The CDR3 bases are TGTGCCAGCAGCTGCCCCGGAGCGGGGGACCCCTGTTGGCAGTATTTT. This sequence encodes CASSCPGAGDPCWQYF. Looking up the rest from reference TRBV5-4 and TRBJ2-3 gives the full variable domain: ETGVTQSPTHLIKTRGQQVTLRCSSQSGHNTVSWYQQALGQGPQFIFQYYREEENGRGNFPPRFSGLQFPNYSSELNVNALELDDSALYLCASSCPGAGDPCWQYFGPGTRLTVL.

This clonotype was observed a handful of times. The CDR3 DNA reads TGTGCCAGCAGCCCTCGGCGATCCCGAAACGCAGATACGCAGTATTTT. It translates to CASSPRRSRNADTQYF. The chain is built from TRBV11-2 and TRBJ2-3; D gene uncertain. The germline CDR1 and CDR2 sequences are SGHAT and FQNNGV. Trimming stripped 5 bases from V and 4 bases from J, with 19 bases between. CDR3 length: 16 residues.

The chain carries TRBV11-1 and TRBJ2-1, with D tentatively TRBD1 (5 bases). CDR1 is SGHAT and CDR2 is FQDESV in the germline V gene (reference sequence). The V end lost 1 base, the J end lost 5 bases, and 9 bases lay between the germline ends. This CDR3 region has 14 residues. This CDR3 is CASSLGTHNNEQFF. CDR3 DNA sequence: TGTGCCAGCAGCTTAGGGACACATAACAATGAGCAGTTCTTC. Full variable domain (missing parts from reference TRBV11-1 and TRBJ2-1): EAEVAQSPRYKITEKSQAVAFWCDPISGHATLYWYRQILGQGPELLVQFQDESVVDDSQLPKDRFSAERLKGVDSTLKIQPAELGDSAMYLCASSLGTHNNEQFFGPGTRLTVL.

The gene calls are TRBV12-3 or TRBV12-4 and TRBJ1-2, with 8 nucleotides matching TRBD1. CDR3 size: 13 residues. J lost 4 bases, V lost 6 bases, and 4 bases had no gene match. The CDR3 DNA reads TGTGCCAGCAGCCAACAGGGGGTCTATGGCTACACCTTC. This translates into CASSQQGVYGYTF.

This clonotype was detected many times. The V gene is TRBV20-1, the J gene TRBJ2-7, with a weak D call TRBD1 (6 bases). V dropped 5 bases and J dropped 3 bases, with 17 bases sitting between them. Germline V gives CDR1 DFQATT, CDR2 SNEGSKA (reference sequence). CDR3 length: 14 amino acids. Here the CDR3 reads CSAETGQTIYEQYF. DNA of the CDR3: TGCAGTGCTGAGACCGGACAGACGATCTACGAGCAGTACTTC.

In this sample, this clonotype turned up many times. One end of the junction varies from germline; a read error may be responsible. The J gene is TRBJ2-1, the V gene TRBV6-5; no clear D gene. This CDR3 is 16 amino acids long. The germline gives CDR1 MNHEY, CDR2 SVGAGI. CDR3 coding DNA: TGTGCCAGCAATTACGAGGCTACGAGCTCCTACAATGAGCAGTTCTTC. Encoded protein: CASNYEATSSYNEQFF.

This clonotype was seen a handful of times. The chain carries TRBV7-9 and TRBJ2-7, with D tentatively TRBD1 (6 bases). The V gene's germline CDR1 is SEHNR and CDR2 FQNEAQ (reference sequence). The CDR3 is made up of 15 amino acids. V lost 1 base, J lost 2 bases, and 12 bases lay in between. DNA of the CDR3: TGTGCCAGCAGCTTAGGACCCCGGGACACCTACGAGCAGTACTTC. This codes for CASSLGPRDTYEQYF.

The chain couples TRBV15 to TRBJ1-5, with 7 nucleotides matching TRBD1. The CDR3 sequence is 15 residues long. Germline V gives CDR1 LNHNV, CDR2 YYDKDF (reference sequence). Germline trimming cut 1 base from V and 4 bases from J; bases unmatched to any gene: 4. DNA of the CDR3: TGTGCCACCAGCAGAGGACAGGGATTAAATCAGCCCCAGCATTTT. It yields the protein CATSRGQGLNQPQHF.

The chain recombines TRBV6-5 with TRBJ2-4; D could derive from TRBD1 or TRBD2 (5 bases each). Trimming removed 2 bases at V and 9 bases at J, with 8 bases between. The CDR3 covers 12 residues. Germline CDR1 MNHEY, CDR2 SVGAGI. This CDR3 reads CASSYGTGIQYF. The CDR3 DNA is TGTGCCAGCAGTTACGGGACGGGCATTCAGTACTTC.

This clonotype was observed many times. The V and J genes are TRBV6-1 and TRBJ1-2; TRBD1 aligns across 10 bases. The CDR3 is made up of 13 amino acids. Germline CDR1 reads MNHNS; CDR2 reads SASEGT. Germline trimming cut 7 bases from V and 5 bases from J; bases unmatched to any gene: 4. CDR3 sequence reads: CASNDRGLYGYTF. CDR3 sequence (DNA): TGTGCCAGCAACGACAGGGGGCTTTATGGCTACACCTTC.

This clonotype has a handful of counts. The J gene is TRBJ2-2, the V gene TRBV9; 7 bases agree with TRBD1. J gave up 1 base and V 4 bases, and 13 bases lay outside the gene matches. In germline, CDR1 is SGDLS, CDR2 YYNGEE. CDR3 length: 18 residues. The chain's CDR3 is CASSTLAPGQWNTGELFF. CDR3 DNA sequence: TGTGCCAGCAGCACCCTAGCACCGGGACAGTGGAACACCGGGGAGCTGTTTTTT.